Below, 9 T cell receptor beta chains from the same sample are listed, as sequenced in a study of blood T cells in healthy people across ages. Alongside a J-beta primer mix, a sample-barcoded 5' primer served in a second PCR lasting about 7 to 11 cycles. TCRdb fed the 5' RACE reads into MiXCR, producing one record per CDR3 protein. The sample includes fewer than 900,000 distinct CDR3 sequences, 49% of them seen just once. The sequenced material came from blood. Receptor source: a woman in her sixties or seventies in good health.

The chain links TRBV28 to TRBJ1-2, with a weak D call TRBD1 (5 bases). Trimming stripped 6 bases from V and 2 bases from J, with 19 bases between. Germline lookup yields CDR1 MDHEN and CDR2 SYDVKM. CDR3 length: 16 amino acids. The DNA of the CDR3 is TGTGCCAGCAGCACCGACAGTGAGGAGGGGAACTATGGCTACACCTTC. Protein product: CASSTDSEEGNYGYTF.

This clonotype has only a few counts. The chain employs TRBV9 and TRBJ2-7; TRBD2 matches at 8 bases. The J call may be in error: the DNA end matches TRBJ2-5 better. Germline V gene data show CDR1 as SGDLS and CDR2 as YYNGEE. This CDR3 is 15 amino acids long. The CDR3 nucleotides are TGTGCCAGCAGCGAGGGGACTAGTCTCCCAGAGACCCAGTACTTC. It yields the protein CASSEGTSLPETQYF.

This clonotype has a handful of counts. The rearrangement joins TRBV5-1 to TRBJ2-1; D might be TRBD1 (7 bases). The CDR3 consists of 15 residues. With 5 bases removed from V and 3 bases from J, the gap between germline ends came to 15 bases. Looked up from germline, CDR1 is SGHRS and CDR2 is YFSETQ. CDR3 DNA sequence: TGCGCCAGCAGAGGGCAGGGGGGCAGCTACAATGAGCAGTTCTTC. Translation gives CASRGQGGSYNEQFF.

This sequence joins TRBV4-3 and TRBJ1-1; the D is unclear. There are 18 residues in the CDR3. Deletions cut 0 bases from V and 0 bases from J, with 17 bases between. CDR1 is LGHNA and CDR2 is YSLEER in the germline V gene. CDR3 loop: CASSQDRLGRGLNTEAFF. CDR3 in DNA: TGCGCCAGCAGCCAAGATCGATTGGGCAGAGGATTGAACACTGAAGCTTTCTTT.

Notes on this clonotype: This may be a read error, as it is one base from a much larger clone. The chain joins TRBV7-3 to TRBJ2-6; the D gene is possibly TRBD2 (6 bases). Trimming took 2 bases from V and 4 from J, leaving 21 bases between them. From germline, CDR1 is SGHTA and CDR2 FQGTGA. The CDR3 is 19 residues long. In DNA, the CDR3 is TGTGCCAGCAGCTTACGCCCCACTAGCTCCGTTGGCGGGGCCAACGTCCTGACTTTC. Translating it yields CASSLRPTSSVGGANVLTF.

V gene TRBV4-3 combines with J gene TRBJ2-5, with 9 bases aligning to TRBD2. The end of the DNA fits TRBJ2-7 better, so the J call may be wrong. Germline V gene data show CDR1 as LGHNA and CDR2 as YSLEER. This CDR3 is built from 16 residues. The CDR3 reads CASSQGLAGVSDEQYF. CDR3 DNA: TGCGCCAGCAGCCAAGGGTTAGCGGGAGTCTCTGACGAGCAGTACTTC.

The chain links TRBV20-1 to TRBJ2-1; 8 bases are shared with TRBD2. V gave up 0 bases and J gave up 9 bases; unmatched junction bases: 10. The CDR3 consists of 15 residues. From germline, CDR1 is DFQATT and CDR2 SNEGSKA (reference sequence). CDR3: CSARDPGLVAPEQFF. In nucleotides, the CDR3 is TGCAGTGCTAGAGATCCGGGACTAGTCGCCCCTGAGCAGTTCTTC.

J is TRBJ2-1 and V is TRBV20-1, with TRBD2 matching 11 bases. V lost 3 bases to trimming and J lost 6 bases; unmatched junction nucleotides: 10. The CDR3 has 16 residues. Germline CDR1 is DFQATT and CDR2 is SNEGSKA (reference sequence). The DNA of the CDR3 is TGCAGTGCTAGTGGGGAACTAGCGGGAGTATCCAATGAGCAGTTCTTC. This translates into CSASGELAGVSNEQFF.

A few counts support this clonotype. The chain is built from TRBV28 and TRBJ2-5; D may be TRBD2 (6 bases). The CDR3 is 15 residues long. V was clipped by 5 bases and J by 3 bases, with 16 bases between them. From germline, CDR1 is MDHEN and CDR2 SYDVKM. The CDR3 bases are TGTGCCAGCAGTCCGCCTCGGCGGGGAAAAGAGACCCAGTACTTC. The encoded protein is CASSPPRRGKETQYF.